This T cell receptor beta chain appears in the sequencing data of a study of shared clonotypes between healthy human individuals. Findings of the study overall: In general, naive subsets displayed greater estimated richness than memory subsets did.

Genomic DNA of each subset was evenly split across several immunoSEQ plates. Profiled with immunoSEQ multiplex PCR; TCRdb holds only in-frame clones, not every one. The sample records about 2.1 million clones, 85% to 95% being singletons. Germline V lookup: CDR1 MGHRA, CDR2 YSYEKL. V lost 0 bases and J lost 3; bases outside the gene matches: 7. The CDR3 loop spans 17 amino acids. On this clone itself: No antigen is known for it.

CD8 cells classed as naive were CD45RO-negative and positively selected for CCR7, excluding terminally differentiated effector memory CD45RA+ cells. The sample comprised naive CD8+ T cells from PBMCs. The TCR comes from a man aged 18-30 years in good health. Some clones in this sample may be carry-over from other donors' samples. This chain links TRBV4-1 with TRBJ2-1, with 8 bases fitting TRBD2. CDR3: CASSQEGRAGGYNEQFF. The DNA for the CDR3 is TGCGCCAGCAGCCAAGAGGGAAGGGCGGGGGGCTACAATGAGCAGTTCTTC.